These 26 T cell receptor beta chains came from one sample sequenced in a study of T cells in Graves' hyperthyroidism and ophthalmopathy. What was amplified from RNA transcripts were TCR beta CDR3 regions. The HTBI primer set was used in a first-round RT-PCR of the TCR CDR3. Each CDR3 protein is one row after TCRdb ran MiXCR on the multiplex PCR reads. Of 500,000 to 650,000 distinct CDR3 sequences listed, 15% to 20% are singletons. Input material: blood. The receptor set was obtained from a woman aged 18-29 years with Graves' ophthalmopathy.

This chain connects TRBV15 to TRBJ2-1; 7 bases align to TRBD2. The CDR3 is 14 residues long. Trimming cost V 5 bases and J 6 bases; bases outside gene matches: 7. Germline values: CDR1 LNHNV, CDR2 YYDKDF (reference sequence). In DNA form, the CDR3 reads TGTGCCACCAGCTCCCGGGACTATACCAATGAGCAGTTCTTC. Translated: CATSSRDYTNEQFF.

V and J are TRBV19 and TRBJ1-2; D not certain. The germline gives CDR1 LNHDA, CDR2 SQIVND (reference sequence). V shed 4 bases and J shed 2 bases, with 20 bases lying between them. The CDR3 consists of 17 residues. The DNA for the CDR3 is TGTGCCAGTAGTAGATTAGAGCGGCTCACCCCGAACTATGGCTACACCTTC. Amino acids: CASSRLERLTPNYGYTF.

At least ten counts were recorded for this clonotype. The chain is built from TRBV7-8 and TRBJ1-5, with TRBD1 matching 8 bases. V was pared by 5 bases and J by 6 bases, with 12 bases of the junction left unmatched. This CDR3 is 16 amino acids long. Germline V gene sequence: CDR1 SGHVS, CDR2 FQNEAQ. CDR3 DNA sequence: TGTGCCAGCAGCCCTCAAACAGGGGGTTTCAGTCAGCCCCAGCATTTT. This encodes CASSPQTGGFSQPQHF.

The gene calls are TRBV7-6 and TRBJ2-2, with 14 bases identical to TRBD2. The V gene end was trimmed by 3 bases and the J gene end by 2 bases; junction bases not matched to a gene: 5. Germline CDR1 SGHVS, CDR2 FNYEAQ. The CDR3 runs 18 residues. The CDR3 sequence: CASSLGLAGVFNTGELFF. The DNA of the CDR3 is TGTGCCAGCAGCTTGGGACTAGCGGGGGTTTTTAACACCGGGGAGCTGTTTTTT.

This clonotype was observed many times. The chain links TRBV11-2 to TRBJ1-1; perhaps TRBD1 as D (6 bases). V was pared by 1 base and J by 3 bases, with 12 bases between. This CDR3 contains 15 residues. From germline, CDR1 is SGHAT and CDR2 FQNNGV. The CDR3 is CASSLVRGLDTEAFF. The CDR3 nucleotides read TGTGCCAGCAGCTTAGTCAGGGGCTTGGACACTGAAGCTTTCTTT.

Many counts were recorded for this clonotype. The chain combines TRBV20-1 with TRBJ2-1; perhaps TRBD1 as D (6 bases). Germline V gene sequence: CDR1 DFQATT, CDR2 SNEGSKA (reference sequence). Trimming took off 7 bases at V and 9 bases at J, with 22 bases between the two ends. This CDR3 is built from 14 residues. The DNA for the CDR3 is TGCAGTGTCTCGAACTGGACAGCCCGGTTTGAGCAGTTCTTC. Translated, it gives CSVSNWTARFEQFF.

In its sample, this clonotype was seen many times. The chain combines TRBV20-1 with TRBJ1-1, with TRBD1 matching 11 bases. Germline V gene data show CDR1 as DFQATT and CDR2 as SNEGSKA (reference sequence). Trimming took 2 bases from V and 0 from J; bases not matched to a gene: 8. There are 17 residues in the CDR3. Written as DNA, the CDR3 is TGCAGTGCTAGATGGACAGGGGGCCAGGGTGTGAACACTGAAGCTTTCTTT. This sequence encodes CSARWTGGQGVNTEAFF.

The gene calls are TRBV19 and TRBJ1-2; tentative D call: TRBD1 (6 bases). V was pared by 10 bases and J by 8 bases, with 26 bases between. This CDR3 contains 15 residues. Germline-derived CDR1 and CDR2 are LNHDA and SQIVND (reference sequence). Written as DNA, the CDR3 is TGTGCCACTTACGACGGGGGGGGCGCCCTACCCGGCTACACCTTC. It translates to CATYDGGGALPGYTF. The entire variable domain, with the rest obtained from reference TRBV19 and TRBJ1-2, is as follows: DGGITQSPKYLFRKEGQNVTLSCEQNLNHDAMYWYRQDPGQGLRLIYYSQIVNDFQKGDIAEGYSVSREKKESFPLTVTSAQKNPTAFYLCATYDGGGALPGYTFGSGTRLTVV.

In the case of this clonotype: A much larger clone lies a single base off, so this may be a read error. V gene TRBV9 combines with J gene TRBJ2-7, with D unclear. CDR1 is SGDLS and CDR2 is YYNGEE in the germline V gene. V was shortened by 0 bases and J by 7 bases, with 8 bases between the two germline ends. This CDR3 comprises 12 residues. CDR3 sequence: CASSVAWGEQYF. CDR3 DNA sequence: TGTGCCAGCAGCGTAGCCTGGGGTGAGCAGTACTTC.

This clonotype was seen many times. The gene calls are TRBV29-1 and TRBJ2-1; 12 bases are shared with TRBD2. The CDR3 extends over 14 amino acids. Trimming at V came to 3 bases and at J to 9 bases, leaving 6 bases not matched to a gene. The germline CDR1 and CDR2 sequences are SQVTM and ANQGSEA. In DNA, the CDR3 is TGCAGCGTTGAGGCTAGCGGGGGGGTTGCTGAGCAGTTCTTC. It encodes CSVEASGGVAEQFF.

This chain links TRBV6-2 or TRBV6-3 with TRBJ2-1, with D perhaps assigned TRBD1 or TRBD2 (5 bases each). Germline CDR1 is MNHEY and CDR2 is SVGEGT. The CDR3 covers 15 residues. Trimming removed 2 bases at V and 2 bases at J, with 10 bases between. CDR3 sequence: CASSYGGRAYNEQFF. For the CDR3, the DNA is TGTGCCAGCAGTTACGGGGGAAGGGCCTACAATGAGCAGTTCTTC.

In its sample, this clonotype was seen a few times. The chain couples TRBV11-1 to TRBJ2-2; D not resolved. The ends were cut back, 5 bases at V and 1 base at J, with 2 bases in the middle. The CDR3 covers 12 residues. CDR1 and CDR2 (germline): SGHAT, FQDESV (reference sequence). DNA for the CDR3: TGTGCCAGCAGCATGAACACCGGGGAGCTGTTTTTT. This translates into CASSMNTGELFF.

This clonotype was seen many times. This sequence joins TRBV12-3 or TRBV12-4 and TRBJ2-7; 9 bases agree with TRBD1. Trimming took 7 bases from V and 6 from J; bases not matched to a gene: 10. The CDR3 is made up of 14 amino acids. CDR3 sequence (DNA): TGTGCCAGCAATACCGGGACAGGGTGGGGCGAGCAGTACTTC. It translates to CASNTGTGWGEQYF.

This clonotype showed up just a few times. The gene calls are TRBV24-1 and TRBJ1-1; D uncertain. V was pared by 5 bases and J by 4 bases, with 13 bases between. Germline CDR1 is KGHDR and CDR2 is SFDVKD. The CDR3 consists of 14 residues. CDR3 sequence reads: CATSGSSGTTEAFF. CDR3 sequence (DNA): TGTGCCACCAGTGGGAGTAGCGGAACCACTGAAGCTTTCTTT.

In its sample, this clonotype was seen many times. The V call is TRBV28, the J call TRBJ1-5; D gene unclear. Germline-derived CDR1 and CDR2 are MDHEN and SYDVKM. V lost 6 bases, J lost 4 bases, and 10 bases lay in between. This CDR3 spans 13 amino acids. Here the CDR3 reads CASSGPTNQPQHF. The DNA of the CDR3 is TGTGCCAGCAGCGGGCCAACTAATCAGCCCCAGCATTTT.

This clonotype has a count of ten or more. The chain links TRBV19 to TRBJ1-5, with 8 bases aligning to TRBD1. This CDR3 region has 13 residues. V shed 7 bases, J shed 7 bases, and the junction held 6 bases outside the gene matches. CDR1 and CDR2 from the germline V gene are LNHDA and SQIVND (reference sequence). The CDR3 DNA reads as TGTGCCAGTACAGGGGGCGGCAGCCAGCCCCAGCATTTT. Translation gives CASTGGGSQPQHF.

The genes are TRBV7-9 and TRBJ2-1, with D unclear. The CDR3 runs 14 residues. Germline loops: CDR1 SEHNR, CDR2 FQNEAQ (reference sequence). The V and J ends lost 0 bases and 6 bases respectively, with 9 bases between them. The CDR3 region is CASSLAAHVNEQFF. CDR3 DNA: TGTGCCAGCAGCTTAGCGGCCCACGTCAATGAGCAGTTCTTC.

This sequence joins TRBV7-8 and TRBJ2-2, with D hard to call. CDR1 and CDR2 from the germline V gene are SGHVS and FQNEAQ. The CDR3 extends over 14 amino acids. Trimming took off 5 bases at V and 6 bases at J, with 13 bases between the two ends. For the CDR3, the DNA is TGTGCCAGCAGCGGACGTCCTTTTTCCGGGGAGCTGTTTTTT. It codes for CASSGRPFSGELFF.

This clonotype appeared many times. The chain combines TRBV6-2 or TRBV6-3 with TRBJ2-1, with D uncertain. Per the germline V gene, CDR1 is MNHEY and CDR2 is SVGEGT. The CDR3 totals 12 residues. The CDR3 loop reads CVAVSSYNEQFF. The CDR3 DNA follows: TGTGTCGCGGTAAGCTCCTACAATGAGCAGTTCTTC.

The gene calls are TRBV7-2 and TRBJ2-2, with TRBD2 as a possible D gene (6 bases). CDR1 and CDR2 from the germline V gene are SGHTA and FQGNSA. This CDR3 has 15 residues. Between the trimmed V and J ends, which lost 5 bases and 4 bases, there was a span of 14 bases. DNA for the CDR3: TGTGCCAGCAGCGCCGCCGGGACTGGCACCGGGGAGCTGTTTTTT. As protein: CASSAAGTGTGELFF.

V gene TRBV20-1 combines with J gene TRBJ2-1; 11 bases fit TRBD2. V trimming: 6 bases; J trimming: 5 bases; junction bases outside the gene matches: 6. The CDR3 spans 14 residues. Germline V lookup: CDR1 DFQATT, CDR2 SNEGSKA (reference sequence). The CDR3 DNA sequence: TGCAGTGCCTTGGGACTAGCGGTAGACAATGAGCAGTTCTTC. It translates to CSALGLAVDNEQFF.

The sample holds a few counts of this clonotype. The CDR3 loop is CASSLGQTKETQYF. In DNA form, the CDR3 reads TGTGCCAGCAGCTTAGGACAGACAAAAGAGACCCAGTACTTC. The V and J genes are TRBV5-5 and TRBJ2-5; possible D gene TRBD1, 6 bases. The V end was cut by 2 bases, the J end by 3 bases, with 11 bases between. The germline CDR1 and CDR2 sequences are SGHKS and YYEKEE (reference sequence). The CDR3 totals 14 residues.

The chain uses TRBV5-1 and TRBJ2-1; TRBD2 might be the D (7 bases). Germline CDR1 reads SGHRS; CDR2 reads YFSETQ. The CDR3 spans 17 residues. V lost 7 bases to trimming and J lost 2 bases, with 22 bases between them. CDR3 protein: CASGGGGGEATYNEQFF. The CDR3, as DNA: TGCGCCAGCGGAGGGGGGGGAGGAGAAGCAACCTACAATGAGCAGTTCTTC. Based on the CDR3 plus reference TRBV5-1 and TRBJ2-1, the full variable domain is KAGVTQTPRYLIKTRGQQVTLSCSPISGHRSVSWYQQTPGQGLQFLFEYFSETQRNKGNFPGRFSGRQFSNSRSEMNVSTLELGDSALYLCASGGGGGEATYNEQFFGPGTRLTVL.

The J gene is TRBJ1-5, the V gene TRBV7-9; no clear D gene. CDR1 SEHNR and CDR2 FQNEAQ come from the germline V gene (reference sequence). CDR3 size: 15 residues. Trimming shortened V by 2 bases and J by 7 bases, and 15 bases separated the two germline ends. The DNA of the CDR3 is TGTGCCAGCAGCTTAAGGGCAGGAATTTCCCAGCCCCAGCATTTT. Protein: CASSLRAGISQPQHF. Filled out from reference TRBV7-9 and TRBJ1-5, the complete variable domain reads DTGVSQNPRHKITKRGQNVTFRCDPISEHNRLYWYRQTLGQGPEFLTYFQNEAQLEKSRLLSDRFSAERPKGSFSTLEIQRTEQGDSAMYLCASSLRAGISQPQHFGDGTRLSIL.

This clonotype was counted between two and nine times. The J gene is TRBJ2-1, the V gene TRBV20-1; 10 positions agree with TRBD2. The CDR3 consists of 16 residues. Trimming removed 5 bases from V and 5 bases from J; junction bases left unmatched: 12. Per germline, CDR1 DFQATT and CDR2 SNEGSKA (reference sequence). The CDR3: CSAPTPSGGVNNEQFF. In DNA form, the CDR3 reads TGCAGTGCTCCGACTCCTAGCGGGGGCGTCAACAATGAGCAGTTCTTC.

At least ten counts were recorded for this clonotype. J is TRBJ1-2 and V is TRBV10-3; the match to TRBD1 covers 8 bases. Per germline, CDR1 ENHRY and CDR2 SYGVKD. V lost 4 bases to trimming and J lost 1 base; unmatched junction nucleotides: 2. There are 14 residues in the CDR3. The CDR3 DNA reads TGTGCCATCAGTGTGGGACAGGTTAACTATGGCTACACCTTC. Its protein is CAISVGQVNYGYTF.